This TCR beta chain was retrieved from a study of identical twins. TCRdb re-analysed the 5' RACE reads in MiXCR, keeping a single row per CDR3 protein. The sample contains approximately 600,000 distinct CDR3 sequences, 9% to 10% of which appear only once. This clonotype has just a few counts. Germline values: CDR1 MNHEY, CDR2 SMNVEV (reference sequence). CDR3 size: 15 residues. V was shortened by 6 bases and J by 0 bases, with 12 bases between the two germline ends. The data also belong to a second study, concerning yellow fever vaccine responses in identical twins.

The receptor comes from a woman aged 18-35 years in good health. Material: PBMCs. The gene calls are TRBV27 and TRBJ2-4, with unresolved D. The CDR3 sequence: CASRPRPLAKNIQYF. For the CDR3, the DNA is TGTGCCAGCAGACCTAGGCCGCTAGCCAAAAACATTCAGTACTTC.